These 18 T cell receptor beta chains came from one sample sequenced in a study of T cell repertoires in cytomegalovirus infection. TCRdb reprocessed the reads with MiXCR, giving one entry per CDR3 protein. The sample has 900,000 to 950,000 distinct CDR3 sequences; more than 25% are singletons. Their target antigens are unknown. The specimen was cultured CD8+ T cells from PBMCs, collected from culture after CMV antigen stimulation. The receptors come from a human donor in good health (CMV status not recorded). Some clones in this sample may be carry-over from other donors' samples.

This clonotype has more than one count but fewer than ten. The chain employs TRBV19 and TRBJ1-1; D not resolved. This CDR3 spans 16 amino acids. Germline CDR1 is LNHDA and CDR2 is SQIVND (reference sequence). V was shortened by 5 bases and J by 0 bases, with 16 bases between the two germline ends. The CDR3 sequence: CASSSDLISMNTEAFF. CDR3 DNA: TGTGCCAGTAGTTCGGACCTGATCAGCATGAACACTGAAGCTTTCTTT.

The chain is built from TRBV9 and TRBJ2-5, with 7 positions matching TRBD2. Germline CDR1 is SGDLS and CDR2 is YYNGEE. The CDR3 covers 15 residues. J was trimmed by 0 bases and V by 4 bases; bases with no gene match: 6. The CDR3 protein is CASSPRSGDQETQYF. The CDR3 nucleotides are TGTGCCAGCAGCCCTAGGAGCGGGGACCAAGAGACCCAGTACTTC.

The chain recombines TRBV6-5 with TRBJ2-7; D not certain. The germline CDR1 and CDR2 sequences are MNHEY and SVGAGI. V lost 8 bases and J 3 bases, leaving 11 bases between the germline ends. The CDR3 runs to 12 residues. The CDR3 bases are TGTGCCAGCGGGCCAAGCCTCTACGAGCAGTACTTC. Translating it yields CASGPSLYEQYF.

The rearrangement uses TRBV7-9 and TRBJ1-2, with D possibly TRBD1 on 5 matching bases. CDR3 length equals 14 residues. Germline V CDR1 and CDR2: SEHNR, FQNEAQ (reference sequence). Trimming removed 2 bases at V and 2 bases at J, with 9 bases between. The CDR3 reads CASSLTQGNYGYTF. CDR3 nucleotides: TGTGCCAGCAGCTTAACTCAGGGCAACTATGGCTACACCTTC.

This clonotype was seen only a few times. V gene TRBV12-5 combines with J gene TRBJ1-1; no definite D call. V was shortened by 6 bases and J by 7 bases, with 18 bases between the two germline ends. In germline, CDR1 is LGHNT, CDR2 FRNRAP. The CDR3 loop spans 14 amino acids. The CDR3 sequence: CASGPYKPGDEAFF. In DNA, the CDR3 is TGTGCTAGTGGCCCATATAAGCCCGGCGATGAAGCTTTCTTT.

This clonotype was detected only a few times. The chain recombines TRBV7-9 with TRBJ1-2, with D hard to call. CDR3 length: 11 amino acids. Trimming took off 7 bases at V and 7 bases at J, with 10 bases between the two ends. Germline loops: CDR1 SEHNR, CDR2 FQNEAQ (reference sequence). CDR3 sequence (DNA): TGTGCCAGCACGTCCCTGTTTGGCTACACCTTC. Protein sequence: CASTSLFGYTF. Drawing the rest from reference TRBV7-9 and TRBJ1-2, the complete variable domain is DTGVSQNPRHKITKRGQNVTFRCDPISEHNRLYWYRQTLGQGPEFLTYFQNEAQLEKSRLLSDRFSAERPKGSFSTLEIQRTEQGDSAMYLCASTSLFGYTFGSGTRLTVV.

J is TRBJ2-1 and V is TRBV27; TRBD2 matches 8 bases. Trimming cost V 5 bases and J 6 bases; bases outside gene matches: 9. The CDR3 spans 15 residues. Germline CDR1 MNHEY, CDR2 SMNVEV (reference sequence). The CDR3 nucleotides read TGTGCCAGCAGTCCTCGGGGGGGGGCCGGCAATGAGCAGTTCTTC. It is translated as CASSPRGGAGNEQFF.

The chain uses TRBV18 and TRBJ2-1, with a weak D call TRBD2 (6 bases). The CDR3 sequence is 17 residues long. CDR1 and CDR2 from the germline V gene are KGHSH and LQKENI. V was pared by 0 bases and J by 8 bases, with 20 bases between. The CDR3 is CASSPPYNYLPGDEQFF. The CDR3 coding sequence is TGTGCCAGCTCACCACCGTACAACTACCTGCCGGGGGATGAGCAGTTCTTC. Full variable domain (rest looked up from reference TRBV18 and TRBJ2-1): NAGVMQNPRHLVRRRGQEARLRCSPMKGHSHVYWYRQLPEEGLKFMVYLQKENIIDESGMPKERFSAEFPKEGPSILRIQQVVRGDSAAYFCASSPPYNYLPGDEQFFGPGTRLTVL.

This clonotype occurred many times. The V gene is TRBV7-6, the J gene TRBJ1-4, with a tentative D call TRBD1 (5 bases). The length of the CDR3 is 14 residues. V dropped 5 bases and J dropped 7 bases, with 14 bases sitting between them. Germline V CDR1 and CDR2: SGHVS, FNYEAQ. This CDR3 reads CASSRGPGGEKLFF. The CDR3, as DNA: TGTGCCAGCAGCCGCGGCCCCGGGGGTGAAAAACTGTTTTTT.

The V and J genes are TRBV5-8 and TRBJ2-1; 7 bases match TRBD1. This CDR3 has 16 amino acids. Germline values: CDR1 SGHTS, CDR2 YDEGEE. After removal of 3 bases from V and 4 bases from J, the junction contained 10 bases not matched to a gene. CDR3 nucleotide sequence: TGTGCCAGCAGCTGGGGGACAGCTACGCATTACAATGAGCAGTTCTTC. Protein product: CASSWGTATHYNEQFF. The entire variable domain, with the rest obtained from reference TRBV5-8 and TRBJ2-1, is as follows: EAGVTQSPTHLIKTRGQQATLRCSPISGHTSVYWYQQALGLGLQFLLWYDEGEERNRGNFPPRFSGRQFPNYSSELNVNALELEDSALYLCASSWGTATHYNEQFFGPGTRLTVL.

This clonotype was seen only once. A much larger clonotype is one base distant, so this may be a read error. The CDR3 DNA reads as TGTGTCAGCAGCTTAAACAGGGGGCACCAGCCCCAGCATTTT. Residues: CVSSLNRGHQPQHF. The J gene is TRBJ1-5, the V gene TRBV7-2; 9 positions match TRBD1. This CDR3 spans 14 amino acids. Germline values: CDR1 SGHTA, CDR2 FQGNSA.

This clonotype was seen many times. The chain is built from TRBV7-9 and TRBJ1-1; 9 nucleotides agree with TRBD1. CDR1 is SEHNR and CDR2 is FQNEAQ in the germline V gene (reference sequence). Losses at the gene ends were 7 bases for V and 5 bases for J; bases not matched to a gene: 11. This CDR3 has 15 amino acids. The CDR3: CASIGVDRGTTEAFF. CDR3 DNA: TGTGCCAGCATCGGGGTTGACAGGGGGACGACTGAAGCTTTCTTT.

This clonotype was seen more than once but under ten times. This sequence joins TRBV6-6 and TRBJ1-1; TRBD1 might be the D (5 bases). The CDR3 consists of 11 residues. Trimming removed 10 bases at V and 6 bases at J, with 12 bases between. Germline loops: CDR1 MNHNY, CDR2 SVGAGI (reference sequence). DNA of the CDR3: TGTGCCACCCCGACAGCGTCTGAAGCTTTCTTT. The encoded protein is CATPTASEAFF.

This clonotype appeared a few times. This chain joins TRBV25-1 and TRBJ2-5; the D is unclear. The CDR3 is made up of 14 amino acids. Trimming pared 5 bases from V and 0 bases from J, leaving 10 bases between. CDR1 is MGHDK, CDR2 SYGVNS, per germline. CDR3 nucleotide sequence: TGTGCCAGCAGTCCCCTTGAGGACCAAGAGACCCAGTACTTC. This codes for CASSPLEDQETQYF.

This rearrangement joins TRBV5-5 to TRBJ2-6; no clear D. The CDR3 is made up of 19 amino acids. The V and J ends lost 4 bases and 0 bases respectively, with 20 bases between them. Germline V lookup: CDR1 SGHKS, CDR2 YYEKEE (reference sequence). The CDR3 bases are TGTGCCAGCAGCCTCCGGATAGGGCATGTTCTCTCTGGGGCCAACGTCCTGACTTTC. It specifies CASSLRIGHVLSGANVLTF.

This clonotype was detected many times. This chain connects TRBV7-3 to TRBJ2-5; D not certain. The CDR3 sequence is 13 residues long. CDR1 SGHTA and CDR2 FQGTGA come from the germline V gene. V lost 5 bases to trimming and J lost 2 bases, with 9 bases between them. The CDR3 nucleotides are TGTGCCAGCAGCAGACTGGCACAAGAGACCCAGTACTTC. As protein: CASSRLAQETQYF.

The V call is TRBV4-2, the J call TRBJ2-3; 8 nucleotides match TRBD2. V shed 0 bases and J 0 bases; nucleotides not matched to a gene: 5. Germline loops: CDR1 LGHNA, CDR2 YNFKEQ. The CDR3 length is 17 residues. CDR3 in DNA: TGTGCCAGCAGCCAAGAGGCGGGGGGCAGAAGCACAGATACGCAGTATTTT. Its protein is CASSQEAGGRSTDTQYF.

The table lists this clonotype with a few counts. DNA for the CDR3: TGTGCCAGCAGACCTAAGAGCGGGGACCTCACAGATACGCAGTATTTT. It is translated as CASRPKSGDLTDTQYF. The genes are TRBV12-3 or TRBV12-4 and TRBJ2-3; TRBD2 matches at 7 bases. V was clipped by 6 bases and J by 2 bases; unmatched bases: 11. This CDR3 is built from 16 residues.